This passage covers 28 T cell receptor beta chains from one sample sequenced in a study of cytomegalovirus exposure and HLA in healthy donors. The PCR used 60 Vbeta and 13 Jbeta primers. Method: immunoSEQ multiplex PCR; TCRdb's copy keeps in-frame clones and lacks some. The data show some 96,000 clones, 64% seen once. Material for sequencing was PBMCs. These receptor sequences come from a man in his 60s in good health and CMV-seronegative.

This clone was detected only a few times. The chain has TRBV30 and TRBJ2-6; TRBD2 matches at 10 bases. This CDR3 has 16 residues. The germline V gene encodes CDR1 GTSNPN and CDR2 SVGIG (reference sequence). The junction had 4 bases not matched to a gene; V was cut back by 4 bases and J by 1 base. The CDR3 sequence: CAWTSGSVSGANVLTF. Here the CDR3 DNA reads TGTGCCTGGACTAGCGGGAGCGTATCTGGGGCCAACGTCCTGACTTTC. Combining the CDR3 with reference TRBV30 and TRBJ2-6 gives the whole variable domain SQTIHQWPATLVQPVGSPLSLECTVEGTSNPNLYWYRQAAGRGLQLLFYSVGIGQISSEVPQNLSASRPQDRQFILSSKKLLLSDSGFYLCAWTSGSVSGANVLTFGAGSRLTVL.

The V and J genes are TRBV9 and TRBJ2-1; possibly TRBD2 for D (5 bases). In germline, CDR1 is SGDLS, CDR2 YYNGEE. This CDR3 is built from 15 residues. Trimming removed 7 bases at V and 9 bases at J, with 23 bases between. CDR3 sequence: CASSTQAEAPSEQFF. The CDR3 DNA reads TGTGCCAGCTCGACCCAAGCGGAGGCCCCCAGTGAGCAGTTCTTC.

The chain uses TRBV5-6 and TRBJ2-1, with D maybe TRBD2 (7 bases). The CDR3 totals 15 residues. V gave up 3 bases and J gave up 4 bases, with 14 bases separating them. Germline-derived CDR1 and CDR2 are SGHDT and YYEEEE. As DNA, the CDR3 is TGTGCCAGCAGCTCACAGGGAGGGTTTTACAATGAGCAGTTCTTC. It specifies CASSSQGGFYNEQFF.

The chain recombines TRBV10-2 with TRBJ1-6; a weak D match, TRBD1 (5 bases). The germline V gene has CDR1 WSHSY and CDR2 SAAADI. Between the trimmed V and J ends, which lost 7 bases and 4 bases, there was a span of 14 bases. The CDR3 is 15 amino acids. The CDR3 DNA follows: TGCGCCAGCACCCCAGACAGCGTATATAATTCACCCCTCCACTTT. The encoded protein is CASTPDSVYNSPLHF.

This chain uses TRBV10-3 with TRBJ1-6; no firm D call. The ends were cut back, 10 bases at V and 6 bases at J, with 19 bases in the middle. This CDR3 is 15 amino acids long. Per germline, CDR1 ENHRY and CDR2 SYGVKD. CDR3 DNA sequence: TGTGCCACCGTTGGCGGGGAGTATCTTAATTCACCCCTCCACTTT. This gives the protein CATVGGEYLNSPLHF.

The V gene is TRBV6-5, the J gene TRBJ1-1; D not certain. Trimming took 6 bases from V and 0 from J, leaving 11 bases between them. Germline CDR1 is MNHEY and CDR2 is SVGAGI. The CDR3 has 14 residues. CDR3 loop: CASRTALMNTEAFF. CDR3 nucleotides: TGTGCCAGCAGAACAGCCCTGATGAACACTGAAGCTTTCTTT.

V is TRBV6-5 and J is TRBJ2-1; maybe TRBD2 (7 bases). The CDR3 is 16 amino acids. Trimming stripped 3 bases from V and 6 bases from J, with 18 bases between. Germline lookup yields CDR1 MNHEY and CDR2 SVGAGI. Here the CDR3 DNA reads TGTGCCAGCAGTTATATCCGGGGGGCGAACGGCAATGAGCAGTTCTTC. It encodes CASSYIRGANGNEQFF.

J is TRBJ1-3 and V is TRBV28; TRBD1 is a possible D gene (5 bases). The V gene's germline CDR1 is MDHEN and CDR2 SYDVKM. Between the trimmed V and J ends, which lost 7 bases and 0 bases, there was a span of 13 bases. The CDR3 contains 15 residues. Written as DNA, the CDR3 is TGTGCCAGCATCGAAAGACAGCTCTCTGGAAACACCATATATTTT. This translates into CASIERQLSGNTIYF.

This chain uses TRBV6-5 with TRBJ2-1; TRBD2 matches 7 bases. J lost 4 bases, V lost 3 bases, and 6 bases had no gene match. This CDR3 comprises 15 residues. Germline-derived CDR1 and CDR2 are MNHEY and SVGAGI. CDR3 sequence: CASSYVPSGYNEQFF. Written as DNA, the CDR3 is TGTGCCAGCAGTTATGTCCCTAGCGGTTACAATGAGCAGTTCTTC.

This rearrangement joins TRBV28 to TRBJ1-4; 8 positions match TRBD1. Germline values: CDR1 MDHEN, CDR2 SYDVKM. J was trimmed by 13 bases and V by 3 bases; bases with no gene match: 4. The CDR3 has 12 residues. The CDR3 DNA reads TGTGCCAGCAGTTTGAGGGACAGGTCACTGTTTTTT. Amino acid sequence: CASSLRDRSLFF.

This clone has just a few counts. This sequence joins TRBV6-6 and TRBJ1-2; weak D call: TRBD1 (6 bases). The CDR3 is 14 residues long. Germline-derived CDR1 and CDR2 are MNHNY and SVGAGI (reference sequence). Trimming stripped 0 bases from V and 8 bases from J, with 13 bases between. CDR3 sequence (DNA): TGTGCCAGCAGTTACTCCGGGACAAATGGAGGCTACACCTTC. Encoded protein: CASSYSGTNGGYTF.

This clone was seen only once. One end of the junction does not line up with germline, which may come from a read error. V usage is TRBV7-9 and J usage is TRBJ2-2, with D possibly being TRBD2 (6 bases). CDR1 SEHNR and CDR2 FQNEAQ come from the germline V gene (reference sequence). The CDR3 sequence is 16 residues long. The CDR3: CSSSLAVSASTGELFF. The CDR3 DNA sequence: TGTTCCAGCAGCTTAGCGGTTAGCGCCTCCACCGGGGAGCTGTTTTTT.

V usage is TRBV10-1 and J usage is TRBJ1-2; 11 bases match TRBD1. V lost 2 bases, J lost 2 bases, and 4 bases stayed unmatched. CDR1 is WNHNN, CDR2 SYGVQD, per germline (reference sequence). CDR3 length: 16 residues. The CDR3 loop is CASSEIGTGGNYGYTF. DNA for the CDR3: TGCGCCAGCAGTGAGATTGGGACAGGGGGAAACTATGGCTACACCTTC.

The DNA of the CDR3 is TGCGCCAGCAGCTCGCGGGGATCCCTCACAGATACGCAGTATTTT. This translates into CASSSRGSLTDTQYF. V gene TRBV5-1 combines with J gene TRBJ2-3; tentative D call: TRBD2 (6 bases). CDR3 length: 15 residues. Germline CDR1 SGHRS, CDR2 YFSETQ. Between the trimmed V and J ends, which lost 3 bases and 2 bases, there was a span of 13 bases.

A few counts support this clone. The chain combines TRBV27 with TRBJ2-1, with a weak D call TRBD2 (5 bases). V was trimmed by 9 bases and J by 13 bases, leaving 16 bases between them. Germline lookup yields CDR1 MNHEY and CDR2 SMNVEV (reference sequence). The length of the CDR3 is 11 residues. As DNA, the CDR3 is TGTGCCAGTAACGTTCCTCCTAGCCAGTTCTTC. Residues: CASNVPPSQFF.

V usage is TRBV28 and J usage is TRBJ1-2, with D perhaps TRBD1 (6 bases). Germline CDR1 is MDHEN and CDR2 is SYDVKM. Trimming left V 6 bases short and J 3 bases short, with 11 bases between. This CDR3 region has 13 residues. This CDR3 is CASSIQGDYGYTF. The CDR3 DNA reads as TGTGCCAGCAGCATACAGGGAGACTATGGCTACACCTTC.

The chain has TRBV7-9 and TRBJ1-4; no clear D gene. With 5 bases removed from V and 0 bases from J, the gap between germline ends came to 13 bases. The CDR3 has 16 residues. The germline V gene encodes CDR1 SEHNR and CDR2 FQNEAQ (reference sequence). CDR3: CASSRSIGATNEKLFF. The CDR3 DNA reads as TGTGCCAGCAGCCGGAGCATTGGTGCAACTAATGAAAAACTGTTTTTT.

The V and J genes are TRBV7-9 and TRBJ2-3; 7 nucleotides align to TRBD2. CDR1 SEHNR and CDR2 FQNEAQ come from the germline V gene (reference sequence). V shed 5 bases, J shed 0 bases, and the junction held 11 bases outside the gene matches. The CDR3 totals 17 residues. The DNA for the CDR3 is TGTGCCAGCAGCGGACGAGAGGCGGGGGTGAGCACAGATACGCAGTATTTT. It codes for CASSGREAGVSTDTQYF.

This rearrangement joins TRBV28 to TRBJ1-2, with D possibly matching TRBD1 (6 bases). Deletions cut 7 bases from V and 5 bases from J, with 17 bases between. Per germline, CDR1 MDHEN and CDR2 SYDVKM. The CDR3 has 14 residues. CDR3 sequence reads: CASTILRDTYGYTF. In DNA, the CDR3 is TGTGCCAGCACCATCCTCCGGGACACTTATGGCTACACCTTC.

This clone has just a few counts. The V call is TRBV7-3, the J call TRBJ1-1; possible D gene TRBD1, 6 bases. CDR3 length equals 14 residues. Germline lookup yields CDR1 SGHTA and CDR2 FQGTGA. Trimming cost V 6 bases and J 4 bases, with 15 bases left between them. The CDR3 DNA reads TGTGCCAGCAGTGTTGCAGGGGCCGTCACTGAAGCTTTCTTT. Amino acid sequence: CASSVAGAVTEAFF.

This chain joins TRBV5-1 and TRBJ1-1; 9 bases are a match to TRBD1. Germline CDR1 SGHRS, CDR2 YFSETQ. The V segment lost 0 bases and the J segment 0 bases; nucleotides outside the gene matches: 3. This CDR3 spans 16 amino acids. The CDR3 loop reads CASSLATGGMNTEAFF. The CDR3 DNA sequence: TGCGCCAGCAGCTTGGCGACAGGGGGGATGAACACTGAAGCTTTCTTT.

The gene calls are TRBV11-3 and TRBJ1-2, with a weak D call TRBD1 (6 bases). The CDR3 has 15 amino acids. The germline gives CDR1 SGHNT, CDR2 YENEEA. The V end was cut by 5 bases, the J end by 1 base, with 14 bases between. The chain's CDR3 is CASSVSRGGNYGYTF. DNA for the CDR3: TGTGCCAGCAGCGTAAGCAGAGGGGGTAACTATGGCTACACCTTC. The variable domain in full, completed from reference TRBV11-3 and TRBJ1-2, reads EAGVVQSPRYKIIEKKQPVAFWCNPISGHNTLYWYLQNLGQGPELLIRYENEEAVDDSQLPKDRFSAERLKGVDSTLKIQPAELGDSAVYLCASSVSRGGNYGYTFGSGTRLTVV.

This clone has just a few counts. This sequence joins TRBV10-2 and TRBJ1-2; D not certain. CDR3 length: 13 residues. The germline CDR1 and CDR2 sequences are WSHSY and SAAADI. V shed 3 bases and J shed 7 bases, with 12 bases lying between them. The CDR3 DNA sequence: TGCGCCAGCAGTGATTCTCCCCGAGTTGGCTACACCTTC. Its protein product is CASSDSPRVGYTF.

The chain is built from TRBV5-4 and TRBJ2-6; 7 nucleotides match TRBD1. The CDR3 runs to 19 residues. CDR1 SGHNT and CDR2 YYREEE come from the germline V gene (reference sequence). V was pared by 4 bases and J by 0 bases, with 13 bases of the junction left unmatched. The CDR3 here is CASSLSLGTVSSGANVLTF. The CDR3 region has the DNA TGTGCCAGCAGCCTAAGTTTAGGGACAGTGAGCTCTGGGGCCAACGTCCTGACTTTC.

This sequence joins TRBV27 and TRBJ2-7; 13 nucleotides match TRBD2. The CDR3 is 15 residues long. Germline-derived CDR1 and CDR2 are MNHEY and SMNVEV (reference sequence). Trimming cost V 5 bases and J 6 bases; bases outside gene matches: 7. CDR3 sequence reads: CASSPQGLAGVEQYF. The DNA for the CDR3 is TGTGCCAGCAGTCCCCAAGGACTAGCGGGAGTCGAGCAGTACTTC.

The chain links TRBV7-9 to TRBJ2-3, with a weak D call TRBD2 (6 bases). Germline V CDR1 and CDR2: SEHNR, FQNEAQ (reference sequence). V was shortened by 8 bases and J by 1 base, with 16 bases between the two germline ends. This CDR3 spans 15 amino acids. The CDR3 DNA reads TGTGCCAGCGAAGTACGGCGGGGAGGCACAGATACGCAGTATTTT. Its protein is CASEVRRGGTDTQYF.

This chain joins TRBV30 and TRBJ2-7, with D perhaps matching TRBD2 (5 bases). Germline V gene lookup returns CDR1 GTSNPN and CDR2 SVGIG (reference sequence). CDR3 length: 16 amino acids. V was pared by 5 bases and J by 0 bases, with 20 bases between. The CDR3: CAWGLRSGLSSYEQYF. The CDR3 region has the DNA TGTGCCTGGGGCCTGAGGTCAGGACTTTCCTCCTACGAGCAGTACTTC.

This clone was picked up a small number of times. The chain has TRBV29-1 and TRBJ2-7; D is possibly TRBD2 (6 bases). The V gene's germline CDR1 is SQVTM and CDR2 ANQGSEA. Trimming cost V 0 bases and J 4 bases, with 10 bases left between them. This CDR3 comprises 13 residues. The DNA for the CDR3 is TGCAGCGTTGAAGAGCGGGAACCGTACGAGCAGTACTTC. The encoded protein is CSVEEREPYEQYF.